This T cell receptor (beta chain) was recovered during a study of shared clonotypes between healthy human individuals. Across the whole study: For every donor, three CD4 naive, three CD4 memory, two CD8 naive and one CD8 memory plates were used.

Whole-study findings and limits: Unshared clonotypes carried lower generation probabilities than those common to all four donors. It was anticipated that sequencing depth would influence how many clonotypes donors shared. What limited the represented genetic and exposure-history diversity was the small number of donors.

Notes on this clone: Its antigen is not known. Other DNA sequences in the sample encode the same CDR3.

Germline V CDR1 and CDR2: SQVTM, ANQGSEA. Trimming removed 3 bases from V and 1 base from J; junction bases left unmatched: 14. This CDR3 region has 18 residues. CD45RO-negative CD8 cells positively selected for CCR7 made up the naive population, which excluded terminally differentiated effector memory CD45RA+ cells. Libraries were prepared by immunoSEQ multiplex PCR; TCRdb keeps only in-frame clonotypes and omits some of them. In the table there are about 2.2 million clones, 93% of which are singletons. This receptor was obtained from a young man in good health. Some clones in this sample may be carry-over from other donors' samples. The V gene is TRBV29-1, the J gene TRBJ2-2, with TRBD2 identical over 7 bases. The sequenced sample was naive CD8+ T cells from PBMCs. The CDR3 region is CSVEMDQTKRGNTGELFF. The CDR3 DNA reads TGCAGCGTTGAGATGGACCAGACTAAGCGGGGGAACACCGGGGAGCTGTTTTTT.